Below are 21 T cell receptor beta chains sequenced from a single sample in a study of blood T cell repertoires in COVID-19. Assay used: immunoSEQ multiplex PCR; TCRdb lists only in-frame clones, some missing. The sample includes some 40,000 clones, around four fifths of them seen just once. Sequenced material: peripheral blood. These receptors originate from a woman aged 80 or older with acute or convalescent COVID-19.

This clone occurred once. The V gene is TRBV9, the J gene TRBJ2-3; 9 nucleotides align to TRBD1. V was pared by 0 bases and J by 1 base, with 6 bases of the junction left unmatched. CDR3 length: 17 amino acids. In germline, CDR1 is SGDLS, CDR2 YYNGEE. CDR3 in amino acids: CASSVGSGQGGTDTQYF. The CDR3 DNA sequence: TGTGCCAGCAGCGTAGGGTCGGGACAGGGAGGCACAGATACGCAGTATTTT.

The V gene is TRBV19, the J gene TRBJ1-5, with a tentative D call TRBD1 (6 bases). This CDR3 is built from 16 residues. Germline V gene lookup returns CDR1 LNHDA and CDR2 SQIVND (reference sequence). The CDR3 reads CATRGAGGYSNQPQHF. CDR3 in DNA: TGTGCAACCCGGGGGGCAGGAGGTTATAGCAATCAGCCCCAGCATTTT.

The rearrangement uses TRBV28 and TRBJ1-2; 8 bases align to TRBD1. This CDR3 has 14 residues. CDR1 and CDR2 from the germline V gene are MDHEN and SYDVKM. Trimming cost V 7 bases and J 8 bases; bases outside gene matches: 12. As DNA, the CDR3 is TGTGCCAGCACTATAGGACAGGGAGGAGACGGCTACACCTTC. It translates to CASTIGQGGDGYTF.

The J gene is TRBJ2-1, the V gene TRBV7-2; 7 positions match TRBD1. Trimming cost V 1 base and J 2 bases; bases outside gene matches: 2. The length of the CDR3 is 15 residues. CDR1 is SGHTA, CDR2 FQGNSA, per germline. CDR3 protein: CASSLVGGPYNEQFF. The CDR3 nucleotides read TGTGCCAGCAGCTTAGTAGGGGGCCCCTACAATGAGCAGTTCTTC.

The rearrangement joins TRBV2 to TRBJ2-7; 8 bases are shared with TRBD1. Germline CDR1 is SNHLY and CDR2 is FYNNEI. This CDR3 spans 13 amino acids. Trimming cost V 7 bases and J 2 bases; bases outside gene matches: 4. The CDR3 sequence is CASTDRGTYEQYF. CDR3 in DNA: TGTGCCAGCACAGACAGGGGAACCTACGAGCAGTACTTC.

This clone was recorded once. The CDR3 DNA sequence: TGCGCCAGCAGCTTTGGGGGGAACTGGGCAAACACTGAAGCTTTCTTT. As protein: CASSFGGNWANTEAFF. The chain combines TRBV5-1 with TRBJ1-1, with D perhaps matching TRBD1 (5 bases). Germline V gene data show CDR1 as SGHRS and CDR2 as YFSETQ. The CDR3 totals 16 residues. V was cut by 2 bases and J by 2 bases, with 16 bases left in between.

The rearrangement links TRBV2 to TRBJ1-5, with D tentatively TRBD1 (6 bases). The ends were cut back, 5 bases at V and 7 bases at J, with 12 bases in the middle. Germline CDR1 SNHLY, CDR2 FYNNEI. The CDR3 covers 13 residues. CDR3 DNA: TGTGCCAGCAGTACAGGGAAAGGGCAGCCCCAGCATTTT. Its translation: CASSTGKGQPQHF.

The chain is built from TRBV5-5 and TRBJ1-2; D possibly corresponds to TRBD1 (5 bases). Germline V CDR1 and CDR2: SGHKS, YYEKEE (reference sequence). The CDR3 contains 15 residues. V was clipped by 0 bases and J by 5 bases, with 14 bases between them. The CDR3 bases are TGTGCCAGCAGCTTGGCATCGGTCTCAGGGTATGGCTACACCTTC. It is translated as CASSLASVSGYGYTF.

The chain carries TRBV6-5 and TRBJ1-1; D is ambiguous. The CDR3 is 14 residues long. V was trimmed by 10 bases and J by 5 bases, leaving 20 bases between them. CDR1 MNHEY and CDR2 SVGAGI come from the germline V gene. The CDR3 DNA follows: TGTGCCACAACCCAAGCCTCCCGGAGGACTGAAGCTTTCTTT. This encodes CATTQASRRTEAFF.

The V gene is TRBV19, the J gene TRBJ1-1; tentative D call: TRBD1 (6 bases). CDR1 and CDR2 (germline): LNHDA, SQIVND (reference sequence). This CDR3 contains 14 residues. The germline V and J ends were trimmed by 3 bases and 1 base, with 9 bases remaining between them. CDR3 in DNA: TGTGCCAGTAGTATCGGACAGTCGAACACTGAAGCTTTCTTT. This codes for CASSIGQSNTEAFF.

The J gene is TRBJ1-5, the V gene TRBV2, with 10 nucleotides matching TRBD1. This CDR3 is 19 amino acids long. The J segment lost 2 bases and the V segment lost 4 bases, leaving 14 bases of the junction unmatched. Per the germline V gene, CDR1 is SNHLY and CDR2 is FYNNEI. The CDR3 DNA reads TGTGCCAGCAGTGCGAACCGGGACAGGGGAGGTTTTGGCAATCAGCCCCAGCATTTT. It translates to CASSANRDRGGFGNQPQHF.

As to this clone: The sample holds other DNA sequences that translate to the same CDR3. This chain links TRBV12-3 or TRBV12-4 with TRBJ2-1, with 7 bases lining up with TRBD1. V dropped 5 bases and J dropped 4; count of bases not matched to a gene: 2. The CDR3 runs 13 residues. The CDR3 DNA is TGTGCCAGCAGTCGGGACAGTTACAATGAGCAGTTCTTC. This encodes CASSRDSYNEQFF.

The CDR3 bases are TGTGCCAGCAGCTTCGACAGGGGGCAAACTGAAGCTTTCTTT. Translated: CASSFDRGQTEAFF. The chain links TRBV6-5 to TRBJ1-1, with 10 bases identical to TRBD1. The V and J ends lost 6 bases and 5 bases, in that order; junction bases with no gene match: 6. Germline V lookup: CDR1 MNHEY, CDR2 SVGAGI. This CDR3 comprises 14 residues.

The count of this clone is one. The gene calls are TRBV2 and TRBJ2-3; TRBD2 agrees at 12 bases. The CDR3 is 16 residues long. CDR1 and CDR2 (germline): SNHLY, FYNNEI. V shed 7 bases, J shed 9 bases, and the junction held 14 bases outside the gene matches. CDR3 nucleotides: TGTGCCAGCACTGATCAGACTAGCGGGGGATGGATGACGCAGTATTTT. Translation gives CASTDQTSGGWMTQYF. The variable domain in full, with the rest retrieved from reference TRBV2 and TRBJ2-3, is EPEVTQTPSHQVTQMGQEVILRCVPISNHLYFYWYRQILGQKVEFLVSFYNNEISEKSEIFDDQFSVERPDGSNFTLKIRSTKLEDSAMYFCASTDQTSGGWMTQYFGPGTRLTVL.

The chain joins TRBV2 to TRBJ1-4, with 10 positions matching TRBD1. V shed 6 bases and J 8 bases; nucleotides not matched to a gene: 9. Germline V gene sequence: CDR1 SNHLY, CDR2 FYNNEI. CDR3 size: 15 residues. This chain's CDR3 is CASSRQGARLEKLFF. In DNA, the CDR3 is TGTGCCAGCAGCCGACAGGGGGCGCGTCTCGAAAAACTGTTTTTT.

The V call is TRBV2, the J call TRBJ1-5, with D unclear. CDR3 length: 12 residues. Trimming took 7 bases from V and 7 from J, leaving 11 bases between them. The germline V gene encodes CDR1 SNHLY and CDR2 FYNNEI. The CDR3 DNA sequence: TGTGCCAGCACCCCGGGGATCCAGCCCCAGCATTTT. Its translation is CASTPGIQPQHF.

This chain uses TRBV5-1 with TRBJ1-1, with a weak D call TRBD1 (5 bases). The germline gives CDR1 SGHRS, CDR2 YFSETQ. The CDR3 totals 15 residues. V was cut by 4 bases and J by 0 bases, with 13 bases left in between. The CDR3 DNA follows: TGCGCCAGCAGCCCTAACCAGGGCCTGAACACTGAAGCTTTCTTT. Translation: CASSPNQGLNTEAFF. Filled out from reference TRBV5-1 and TRBJ1-1, the complete variable domain reads KAGVTQTPRYLIKTRGQQVTLSCSPISGHRSVSWYQQTPGQGLQFLFEYFSETQRNKGNFPGRFSGRQFSNSRSEMNVSTLELGDSALYLCASSPNQGLNTEAFFGQGTRLTVV.

The chain has TRBV7-9 and TRBJ2-1; 10 bases align to TRBD1. This CDR3 contains 14 residues. Trimming at V came to 5 bases and at J to 9 bases, leaving 7 bases not matched to a gene. In germline, CDR1 is SEHNR, CDR2 FQNEAQ (reference sequence). The CDR3 region has the DNA TGTGCCAGCAGCCCCTCGACAGGGGGCGGTGAGCAGTTCTTC. It codes for CASSPSTGGGEQFF.

This chain joins TRBV5-1 and TRBJ2-6, with D maybe TRBD1 (6 bases). This CDR3 contains 18 residues. Trimming shortened V by 1 base and J by 0 bases, and 14 bases separated the two germline ends. Germline loops: CDR1 SGHRS, CDR2 YFSETQ. The CDR3 region has the DNA TGCGCCAGCAGCTTGCGGAGACAGGCGAACTCTGGGGCCAACGTCCTGACTTTC. This codes for CASSLRRQANSGANVLTF.

This clone came up once. The chain is built from TRBV6-5 and TRBJ1-5, with D possibly TRBD1 on 5 matching bases. The ends were cut back, 7 bases at V and 7 bases at J, with 11 bases in the middle. Germline V gives CDR1 MNHEY, CDR2 SVGAGI. The CDR3 has 12 amino acids. CDR3 amino acids: CASIGGNQPQHF. CDR3 nucleotide sequence: TGTGCCAGCATCGGGGGGAACCAGCCCCAGCATTTT.

The rearrangement uses TRBV7-2 and TRBJ1-1; 11 nucleotides align to TRBD1. After removal of 1 base from V and 8 bases from J, the junction contained 6 bases not matched to a gene. The CDR3 loop spans 15 amino acids. CDR1 is SGHTA, CDR2 FQGNSA, per germline. This CDR3 reads CASSLGDRGAAEAFF. CDR3 sequence (DNA): TGTGCCAGCAGCTTAGGGGACAGGGGGGCGGCCGAAGCTTTCTTT.